The rows below give T cell receptor beta chains drawn from one sample of a study of untreated major depressive disorder. The assay was immunoSEQ multiplex PCR, and TCRdb's table has in-frame clones only and misses some. This table holds about 19,000 clones, around 90% found once. The sequenced sample was CD4+ T cells from PBMCs. The receptors were sampled from a woman aged 40 to 50 with major depressive disorder. The CDR3 runs from the conserved cysteine through the conserved F or W. Each record gives: clone size, J gene, V gene, D gene, CDR3 protein, CDR3 DNA. A D gene is named only where the DNA matches it firmly. Rows give clone size only sometimes, using once, few, many, or a class for an expanded clone.

clone size: NA; J gene: TRBJ2-3; V gene: TRBV10-3; D gene: NA; CDR3 protein: CAISEQGWSGTDTQYF; CDR3 DNA: TGTGCCATCAGTGAGCAGGGTTGGTCGGGCACAGATACGCAGTATTTT
clone size: NA; J gene: TRBJ1-3; V gene: TRBV12-5; D gene: NA; CDR3 protein: CASGLGQPSGNTIYF; CDR3 DNA: TGTGCTAGTGGTTTGGGCCAGCCCTCTGGAAACACCATATATTTT
clone size: NA; J gene: TRBJ2-7; V gene: TRBV5-1; D gene: TRBD2; CDR3 protein: CASSLLAGGYEQYF; CDR3 DNA: TGCGCCAGCAGCTTGCTAGCGGGGGGATACGAGCAGTACTTC
clone size: NA; J gene: TRBJ1-1; V gene: TRBV27; D gene: NA; CDR3 protein: CASSPKVFTEAFF; CDR3 DNA: TGTGCCAGCAGCCCCAAGGTGTTCACTGAAGCTTTCTTT
clone size: NA; J gene: TRBJ1-2; V gene: TRBV7-3; D gene: TRBD1; CDR3 protein: CASSPGTGLYGYTF; CDR3 DNA: TGTGCCAGCAGTCCTGGGACAGGGCTCTATGGCTACACCTTC
clone size: once; J gene: TRBJ2-5; V gene: TRBV6-5; D gene: NA; CDR3 protein: CASSSGPWETQYF; CDR3 DNA: TGTGCCAGCAGTTCGGGCCCGTGGGAGACCCAGTACTTC
clone size: NA; J gene: TRBJ1-2; V gene: TRBV4-1; D gene: NA; CDR3 protein: CASSQGSWVQPYGYTF; CDR3 DNA: TGCGCCAGCAGCCAAGGGAGCTGGGTCCAACCCTATGGCTACACCTTC
clone size: NA; J gene: TRBJ1-1; V gene: TRBV11-3; D gene: NA; CDR3 protein: CASSLDSWVGNTEAFF; CDR3 DNA: TGTGCCAGCAGCTTAGATTCTTGGGTTGGGAACACTGAAGCTTTCTTT
clone size: NA; J gene: TRBJ1-2; V gene: TRBV2; D gene: NA; CDR3 protein: CASRERSPGGYTF; CDR3 DNA: TGTGCCAGCAGAGAACGGAGCCCGGGTGGCTACACCTTC
clone size: NA; J gene: TRBJ2-5; V gene: TRBV7-8; D gene: NA; CDR3 protein: CASSSGGYNQYF; CDR3 DNA: TGTGCCAGCAGCAGTGGGGGATATAACCAGTACTTC
clone size: NA; J gene: TRBJ2-3; V gene: TRBV6-6; D gene: TRBD1; CDR3 protein: CASSSPQGVGTDTQYF; CDR3 DNA: TGTGCCAGCAGCTCCCCGCAGGGGGTTGGCACAGATACGCAGTATTTT
clone size: NA; J gene: TRBJ1-6; V gene: TRBV2; D gene: NA; CDR3 protein: CASSEASPLHF; CDR3 DNA: TGTGCCAGCAGTGAGGCTTCACCCCTCCACTTT
clone size: few; J gene: TRBJ1-4; V gene: TRBV5-6; D gene: NA; CDR3 protein: CASTFVGDLGEKLFF; CDR3 DNA: TGTGCCAGCACCTTTGTCGGCGATTTGGGGGAAAAACTGTTTTTT
clone size: NA; J gene: TRBJ2-3; V gene: TRBV25-1; D gene: NA; CDR3 protein: CAGQFTHRTDTQYF; CDR3 DNA: TGTGCCGGACAATTTACACACCGCACAGATACGCAGTATTTT
clone size: NA; J gene: TRBJ2-3; V gene: TRBV6-5; D gene: NA; CDR3 protein: CASSPQNNKDTQYF; CDR3 DNA: TGTGCCAGCAGCCCTCAAAACAATAAAGATACGCAGTATTTT
clone size: NA; J gene: TRBJ2-7; V gene: TRBV4-2; D gene: NA; CDR3 protein: CASSQRGTYDEQYF; CDR3 DNA: TGTGCCAGCAGCCAGAGGGGGACTTATGACGAGCAGTACTTC
clone size: NA; J gene: TRBJ2-3; V gene: TRBV5-1; D gene: TRBD2; CDR3 protein: CASSFSGTSGRGGTDTQYF; CDR3 DNA: TGCGCCAGCAGCTTTTCCGGGACTAGCGGGAGAGGCGGCACAGATACGCAGTATTTT
clone size: NA; J gene: TRBJ1-2; V gene: TRBV5-1; D gene: NA; CDR3 protein: CASSLEQGAGYTF; CDR3 DNA: TGCGCCAGCAGCTTGGAACAGGGAGCAGGCTACACCTTC
clone size: NA; J gene: TRBJ2-3; V gene: TRBV5-5; D gene: NA; CDR3 protein: CASSPGGGTDTQYF; CDR3 DNA: TGTGCCAGCAGCCCTGGAGGGGGCACAGATACGCAGTATTTT
clone size: NA; J gene: TRBJ1-6; V gene: TRBV14; D gene: NA; CDR3 protein: CASSQAGATYNSPLHF; CDR3 DNA: TGTGCCAGCAGCCAGGCAGGGGCGACCTATAATTCACCCCTCCACTTT
clone size: NA; J gene: TRBJ1-2; V gene: TRBV21-1; D gene: NA; CDR3 protein: CASESSRGPDYGYTF; CDR3 DNA: TGTGCCAGCGAATCGTCCAGGGGCCCAGACTATGGCTACACCTTC
clone size: NA; J gene: TRBJ2-3; V gene: TRBV4-1; D gene: TRBD2; CDR3 protein: CASSPASGNTDTQYF; CDR3 DNA: TGCGCCAGCAGCCCCGCGAGCGGGAACACAGATACGCAGTATTTT
clone size: NA; J gene: TRBJ1-2; V gene: TRBV5-4; D gene: NA; CDR3 protein: CASSHTRGADYGYTF; CDR3 DNA: TGTGCCAGCAGTCATACCCGGGGGGCAGACTATGGCTACACCTTC
clone size: NA; J gene: TRBJ1-1; V gene: TRBV7-8; D gene: NA; CDR3 protein: CASSLGGDKNTEAFF; CDR3 DNA: TGTGCCAGCAGCTTAGGCGGGGATAAGAACACTGAAGCTTTCTTT
clone size: NA; J gene: TRBJ2-2; V gene: TRBV7-3; D gene: NA; CDR3 protein: CASSLVRNTGELFF; CDR3 DNA: TGTGCCAGCAGCTTAGTACGGAACACCGGGGAGCTGTTTTTT
clone size: NA; J gene: TRBJ2-3; V gene: TRBV29-1; D gene: NA; CDR3 protein: CSDKGQGGPDTQYF; CDR3 DNA: TGCAGCGATAAAGGCCAGGGTGGCCCAGATACGCAGTATTTT
clone size: NA; J gene: TRBJ1-5; V gene: TRBV4-3; D gene: NA; CDR3 protein: CASSQDRMGDQPQHF; CDR3 DNA: TGCGCCAGCAGCCAAGATCGAATGGGCGATCAGCCCCAGCATTTT
clone size: once; J gene: TRBJ2-5; V gene: TRBV30; D gene: NA; CDR3 protein: CAWSVGQLQETQYF; CDR3 DNA: TGTGCCTGGAGTGTAGGCCAGCTCCAAGAGACCCAGTACTTC